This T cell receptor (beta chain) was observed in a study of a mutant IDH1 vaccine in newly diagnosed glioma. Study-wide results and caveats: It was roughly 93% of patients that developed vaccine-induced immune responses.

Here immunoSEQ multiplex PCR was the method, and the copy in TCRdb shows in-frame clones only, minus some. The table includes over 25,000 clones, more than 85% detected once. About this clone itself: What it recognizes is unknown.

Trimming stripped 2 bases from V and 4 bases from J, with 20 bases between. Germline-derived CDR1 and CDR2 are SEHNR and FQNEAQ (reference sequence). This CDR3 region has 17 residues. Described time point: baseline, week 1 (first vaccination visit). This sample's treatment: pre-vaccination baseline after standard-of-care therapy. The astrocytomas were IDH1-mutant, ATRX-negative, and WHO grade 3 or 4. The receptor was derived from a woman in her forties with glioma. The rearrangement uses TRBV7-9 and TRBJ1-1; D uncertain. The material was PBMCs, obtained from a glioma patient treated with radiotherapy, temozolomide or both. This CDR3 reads CASSLKGDGRAATEAFF. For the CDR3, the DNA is TGTGCCAGCAGCTTAAAGGGTGACGGACGAGCGGCCACTGAAGCTTTCTTT.